These 27 T cell receptor beta chains came from one sample sequenced in a study of cytomegalovirus exposure and HLA in healthy donors. This PCR relied on a set of 60 Vbeta primers and 13 Jbeta primers. Assay used: immunoSEQ multiplex PCR; TCRdb lists only in-frame clones, some missing. Of some 140,000 clones listed, less than 85% were seen once; the top ten hold around 10%. Source material: PBMCs. These receptors all stem from a woman aged 50 to 60 in good health and CMV-seropositive.

J is TRBJ1-5 and V is TRBV28; 8 nucleotides align to TRBD1. This CDR3 region has 14 residues. Germline values: CDR1 MDHEN, CDR2 SYDVKM. Trimming at V came to 7 bases and at J to 6 bases, leaving 8 bases not matched to a gene. The CDR3 here is CASTVPGGSQPQHF. CDR3 coding DNA: TGTGCCAGCACCGTCCCAGGGGGCAGTCAGCCCCAGCATTTT.

The chain uses TRBV28 and TRBJ2-1; D is undetermined. CDR3 length: 12 amino acids. Germline-derived CDR1 and CDR2 are MDHEN and SYDVKM. Trimming shortened V by 3 bases and J by 5 bases, and 5 bases separated the two germline ends. The CDR3 region is CASSFSNNEQFF. As DNA, the CDR3 is TGTGCCAGCAGTTTTAGCAACAATGAGCAGTTCTTC.

The chain is built from TRBV15 and TRBJ2-2, with D perhaps matching TRBD2 (6 bases). Germline CDR1 and CDR2: LNHNV and YYDKDF (reference sequence). V was shortened by 0 bases and J by 7 bases, with 9 bases between the two germline ends. The CDR3 runs to 14 residues. This CDR3 is CATSRDRGSGELFF. The CDR3, as DNA: TGTGCCACCAGCAGAGATCGGGGGAGCGGGGAGCTGTTTTTT.

The rearrangement joins TRBV28 to TRBJ1-1; unclear D gene. Trimming removed 2 bases at V and 3 bases at J, with 10 bases between. Germline V lookup: CDR1 MDHEN, CDR2 SYDVKM. The CDR3 consists of 14 residues. The CDR3, as DNA: TGTGCCAGCAGTTTAGGTCCGGTTTACACTGAAGCTTTCTTT. Its translation is CASSLGPVYTEAFF. The full variable domain, rest sourced from reference TRBV28 and TRBJ1-1, is DVKVTQSSRYLVKRTGEKVFLECVQDMDHENMFWYRQDPGLGLRLIYFSYDVKMKEKGDIPEGYSVSREKKERFSLILESASTNQTSMYLCASSLGPVYTEAFFGQGTRLTVV.

This clone was seen just once. The V call is TRBV5-1, the J call TRBJ1-1, with a tentative D call TRBD1 (6 bases). Germline-derived CDR1 and CDR2 are SGHRS and YFSETQ. The CDR3 loop spans 13 amino acids. V lost 4 bases and J 4 bases, leaving 11 bases between the germline ends. The DNA of the CDR3 is TGCGCCAGCAGCCGGAGGACAGTCACTGAAGCTTTCTTT. This codes for CASSRRTVTEAFF.

The rearrangement links TRBV28 to TRBJ1-5; no clear D gene. CDR1 and CDR2 (germline): MDHEN, SYDVKM. There are 14 residues in the CDR3. Trimming removed 5 bases at V and 4 bases at J, with 12 bases between. CDR3: CASSAISGNQPQHF. The CDR3 region has the DNA TGTGCCAGCAGTGCAATATCAGGTAATCAGCCCCAGCATTTT.

The J gene is TRBJ1-2, the V gene TRBV28; possibly TRBD1 for D (5 bases). The CDR3 is 14 residues long. With 5 bases removed from V and 4 bases from J, the gap between germline ends came to 14 bases. Germline CDR1 is MDHEN and CDR2 is SYDVKM. CDR3 region: CASSGLRDGYGYTF. In DNA form, the CDR3 reads TGTGCCAGCAGTGGTCTCAGGGATGGCTATGGCTACACCTTC.

The chain couples TRBV28 to TRBJ2-7; 11 bases fit TRBD1. V was pared by 4 bases and J by 7 bases, with 9 bases of the junction left unmatched. In germline, CDR1 is MDHEN, CDR2 SYDVKM. CDR3 length: 15 amino acids. CDR3 sequence reads: CASSSPGTGGREQYF. The CDR3 region has the DNA TGTGCCAGCAGTTCCCCGGGGACAGGGGGACGGGAGCAGTACTTC.

The V gene is TRBV6-1, the J gene TRBJ1-5; 7 bases align to TRBD1. Trimming removed 0 bases from V and 0 bases from J; junction bases left unmatched: 2. The CDR3 runs to 16 residues. Germline-derived CDR1 and CDR2 are MNHNS and SASEGT. This CDR3 is CASSEADRDSNQPQHF. In DNA, the CDR3 is TGTGCCAGCAGTGAAGCAGACAGGGATAGCAATCAGCCCCAGCATTTT.

The chain employs TRBV11-2 and TRBJ2-1; TRBD1 might be the D (5 bases). CDR1 is SGHAT, CDR2 FQNNGV, per germline. Trimming took 5 bases from V and 9 from J, leaving 11 bases between them. CDR3 size: 12 residues. This chain's CDR3 is CASSLPGPEQFF. CDR3 in DNA: TGTGCCAGCAGCCTCCCAGGGCCTGAGCAGTTCTTC.

This clone was observed a few times. Its ends do not fully match the called genes, so a read error is possible. This chain links TRBV7-7 with TRBJ2-3; possible D gene TRBD2, 6 bases. CDR3 length: 15 residues. Germline V gives CDR1 SSHAT, CDR2 FNYEAQ (reference sequence). The CDR3 reads CASSPGTDLLDTQYF. The CDR3 coding sequence is TGTGCTAGCAGCCCCGGGACTGATCTTTTGGATACGCAGTATTTT.

This clone was seen only once. V is TRBV10-3 and J is TRBJ1-3; 7 bases align to TRBD1. Germline loops: CDR1 ENHRY, CDR2 SYGVKD. The junction had 5 bases not matched to a gene; V was cut back by 0 bases and J by 3 bases. The length of the CDR3 is 16 residues. The CDR3 DNA follows: TGTGCCATCAGTGAGTCGACAGGGCCCAGTGGAAACACCATATATTTT. It translates to CAISESTGPSGNTIYF.

This clone appeared a few times. The V gene is TRBV9, the J gene TRBJ1-1; 8 positions match TRBD1. Per the germline V gene, CDR1 is SGDLS and CDR2 is YYNGEE. The length of the CDR3 is 16 residues. With V trimmed by 3 bases and J by 8 bases, 15 bases remained unmatched. The CDR3 loop is CASSAHPVETGAEAFF. DNA of the CDR3: TGTGCCAGCAGCGCCCATCCAGTAGAGACAGGGGCCGAAGCTTTCTTT. The variable domain in full, with the rest retrieved from reference TRBV9 and TRBJ1-1, is DSGVTQTPKHLITATGQRVTLRCSPRSGDLSVYWYQQSLDQGLQFLIQYYNGEERAKGNILERFSAQQFPDLHSELNLSSLELGDSALYFCASSAHPVETGAEAFFGQGTRLTVV.

The genes are TRBV5-1 and TRBJ1-1, with a possible D match to TRBD1 (5 bases). The V end was cut by 0 bases, the J end by 1 base, with 7 bases between. The CDR3 runs 14 residues. From germline, CDR1 is SGHRS and CDR2 YFSETQ. DNA of the CDR3: TGCGCCAGCAGCTTGGTGCAGGGGAACACTGAAGCTTTCTTT. It translates to CASSLVQGNTEAFF. Looking up the rest from reference TRBV5-1 and TRBJ1-1 gives the full variable domain: KAGVTQTPRYLIKTRGQQVTLSCSPISGHRSVSWYQQTPGQGLQFLFEYFSETQRNKGNFPGRFSGRQFSNSRSEMNVSTLELGDSALYLCASSLVQGNTEAFFGQGTRLTVV.

The rearrangement joins TRBV4-2 to TRBJ1-4; TRBD1 might be the D (5 bases). This CDR3 comprises 15 residues. Germline CDR1 LGHNA, CDR2 YNFKEQ. V lost 3 bases, J lost 7 bases, and 15 bases lay in between. The CDR3 is CASSHPGEGSEKLFF. CDR3 DNA: TGTGCCAGCAGCCATCCCGGGGAGGGGAGTGAAAAACTGTTTTTT.

The CDR3 protein is CASSLFGTGEQPQHF. The DNA for the CDR3 is TGTGCCAGCAGCTTATTCGGGACAGGCGAACAGCCCCAGCATTTT. The rearrangement links TRBV7-3 to TRBJ1-5; 8 bases align to TRBD1. This CDR3 region has 15 residues. Looked up from germline, CDR1 is SGHTA and CDR2 is FQGTGA. The J segment lost 7 bases and the V segment lost 2 bases, leaving 7 bases of the junction unmatched.

The chain combines TRBV5-6 with TRBJ1-2, with 7 bases that match TRBD1. V trimming: 5 bases; J trimming: 7 bases; junction bases outside the gene matches: 5. This CDR3 is 12 amino acids long. CDR1 is SGHDT, CDR2 YYEEEE, per germline. CDR3 DNA sequence: TGTGCCAGCAGTGAGGGGGCGTCTGGCTACACCTTC. It encodes CASSEGASGYTF.

The chain employs TRBV13 and TRBJ2-3; tentative D call: TRBD2 (5 bases). Germline-derived CDR1 and CDR2 are PRHDT and FYEKMQ (reference sequence). This CDR3 has 18 residues. Trimming removed 5 bases at V and 1 base at J, with 22 bases between. The CDR3 DNA is TGTGCCAGCAGCCCGCCCGGGCTAAGCGGAGCGGGCACAGATACGCAGTATTTT. This translates into CASSPPGLSGAGTDTQYF.

This clone has just a few counts. V and J are TRBV18 and TRBJ1-3; D call uncertain. The CDR3 is 15 residues long. V lost 0 bases, J lost 0 bases, and 6 bases lay in between. Germline-derived CDR1 and CDR2 are KGHSH and LQKENI. CDR3 loop: CASSPPSNSGNTIYF. The CDR3 bases are TGTGCCAGCTCACCACCTTCTAACTCTGGAAACACCATATATTTT.

The J gene is TRBJ2-3, the V gene TRBV5-8; D gene uncertain. V was shortened by 4 bases and J by 1 base, with 10 bases between the two germline ends. This CDR3 is built from 14 residues. The germline gives CDR1 SGHTS, CDR2 YDEGEE. The CDR3 DNA sequence: TGTGCCAGCAGCCCTCGGTCCGGCACAGATACGCAGTATTTT. It encodes CASSPRSGTDTQYF.

The chain joins TRBV30 to TRBJ2-5, with 16 bases matching TRBD2. The CDR3 length is 16 residues. Germline loops: CDR1 GTSNPN, CDR2 SVGIG (reference sequence). Germline trimming cut 5 bases from V and 5 bases from J; bases unmatched to any gene: 8. The chain's CDR3 is CAWSGTSGGARETQYF. The CDR3 DNA reads TGTGCCTGGTCCGGGACTAGCGGGGGGGCCCGGGAGACCCAGTACTTC.

The chain uses TRBV28 and TRBJ2-4; maybe TRBD2 (5 bases). The CDR3 extends over 11 amino acids. In germline, CDR1 is MDHEN, CDR2 SYDVKM. Trimming took off 6 bases at V and 14 bases at J, with 14 bases between the two ends. CDR3 loop: CASRDLAGEYF. The CDR3 DNA sequence: TGTGCCAGCAGAGACTTAGCCGGGGAGTACTTC.

The CDR3 sequence: CAWSVGSGGAEEQFF. The DNA for the CDR3 is TGTGCCTGGAGTGTAGGTAGCGGGGGGGCCGAGGAGCAGTTCTTC. The V gene is TRBV30, the J gene TRBJ2-1; 11 nucleotides align to TRBD2. This CDR3 comprises 15 residues. The junction had 8 bases not matched to a gene; V was cut back by 0 bases and J by 10 bases. CDR1 is GTSNPN, CDR2 SVGIG, per germline (reference sequence).

The genes are TRBV7-2 and TRBJ2-2; 8 positions match TRBD2. CDR1 SGHTA and CDR2 FQGNSA come from the germline V gene. The CDR3 totals 17 residues. Losses at the gene ends were 2 bases for V and 7 bases for J; bases not matched to a gene: 12. The CDR3 reads CASSLRAGGHPDGELFF. The CDR3 DNA sequence: TGTGCCAGCAGCTTAAGGGCGGGGGGCCACCCCGACGGGGAGCTGTTTTTT.

The V and J genes are TRBV5-1 and TRBJ1-2; 10 bases line up with TRBD1. This CDR3 has 15 residues. Trimming cost V 0 bases and J 6 bases; bases outside gene matches: 5. CDR1 is SGHRS and CDR2 is YFSETQ in the germline V gene. CDR3 DNA sequence: TGCGCCAGCAGCTTGGCGACAGGGGGCCGGAATGGCTACACCTTC. This gives the protein CASSLATGGRNGYTF.

The V call is TRBV13, the J call TRBJ1-1; TRBD1 matches 10 bases. The germline V gene encodes CDR1 PRHDT and CDR2 FYEKMQ (reference sequence). The V segment lost 1 base and the J segment 1 base; nucleotides outside the gene matches: 9. This CDR3 is 18 amino acids long. The CDR3 region is CASSLVRTGGWGNTEAFF. The CDR3 DNA sequence: TGTGCCAGCAGCTTAGTCCGGACAGGGGGATGGGGGAACACTGAAGCTTTCTTT. Drawing the rest from reference TRBV13 and TRBJ1-1, the complete variable domain is AAGVIQSPRHLIKEKRETATLKCYPIPRHDTVYWYQQGPGQDPQFLISFYEKMQSDKGSIPDRFSAQQFSDYHSELNMSSLELGDSALYFCASSLVRTGGWGNTEAFFGQGTRLTVV.

This chain links TRBV4-1 with TRBJ2-7, with 11 bases matching TRBD2. Germline values: CDR1 MGHRA, CDR2 YSYEKL. The CDR3 runs 15 residues. V was clipped by 4 bases and J by 3 bases; unmatched bases: 5. The CDR3, as DNA: TGCGCCAGCAGCCGATCCGGACTAGCGGGCTACGAGCAGTACTTC. It is translated as CASSRSGLAGYEQYF.